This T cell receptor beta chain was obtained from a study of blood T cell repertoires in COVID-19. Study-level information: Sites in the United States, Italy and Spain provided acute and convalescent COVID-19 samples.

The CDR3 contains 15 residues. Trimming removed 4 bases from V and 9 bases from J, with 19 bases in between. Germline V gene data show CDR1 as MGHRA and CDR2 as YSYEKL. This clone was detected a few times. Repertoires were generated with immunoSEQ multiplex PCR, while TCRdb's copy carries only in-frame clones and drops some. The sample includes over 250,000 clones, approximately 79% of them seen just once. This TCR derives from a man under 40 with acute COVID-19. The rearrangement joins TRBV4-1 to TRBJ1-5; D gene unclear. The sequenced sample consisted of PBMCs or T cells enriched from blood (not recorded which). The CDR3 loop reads CASSLETWGDGPQHF. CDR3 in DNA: TGCGCCAGCAGCCTTGAGACCTGGGGAGATGGGCCCCAGCATTTT.